This T cell receptor beta chain was sequenced in a study of T cells in women clearing cervical HPV infection. This table comes from immunoSEQ multiplex PCR, and its TCRdb copy is limited to in-frame clones, with some not included. The sample table sets out 25,000 or so clones. The clonotype was recovered from a woman aged 18 to 75 with a cervical HPV16 infection that either progressed to CIN3+ or cleared (not recorded which). The sample comprised blood buffy coat.

This CDR3 reads CASSLGASGSGEQFF. CDR3 DNA, as far as it was read: TGTGCCAGCAGCTTAGGAGCTAGCGGGAGCGGTGAG. The genes are TRBV7-2 and TRBJ2-1; TRBD2 agrees at 10 bases. The sequenced fragment ends 3 residues before the CDR3 boundary, so the rest is inferred from the germline J gene. From germline, CDR1 is SGHTA and CDR2 FQGNSA. CDR3 length: 15 amino acids. V trimming: 1 base; J trimming: 9 bases; junction bases outside the gene matches: 6.